These T cell receptor beta chains were read from a single sample in a study of blood T cell repertoires in COVID-19. Sequencing used immunoSEQ multiplex PCR; TCRdb keeps in-frame clones, though not all of them. The sample records 90,000 to 120,000 clones, more than 60% being singletons. The sequencing sample was made of peripheral blood. These TCRs come from a man in his 70s with active or convalescent COVID-19. Each CDR3 is given with its conserved first and last residue. D genes are given only for firm matches. Size is omitted from some rows. Given values are once, few, many or a class for expanded clones.

DNA: TGTGCCAGTAGTATCGTGGACTCCAAGCAGTACTTC; CDR3: CASSIVDSKQYF; size: few; V: TRBV19; J: TRBJ2-7; D: -
DNA: TGTGCCAGCAGTTACGAGGCGGGAGCAGATACGCAGTATTTT; CDR3: CASSYEAGADTQYF; size: -; V: TRBV6-6; J: TRBJ2-3; D: TRBD2
DNA: TGTGCCAGCAGCCTTCGGACAGGGGCGGAAAAACTGTTTTTT; CDR3: CASSLRTGAEKLFF; size: once; V: TRBV3-1/TRBV3-2; J: TRBJ1-4; D: TRBD1
DNA: TGTGCCAGCAGTGAAGACGCGGGACAGGTCTATGGCTACACCTTC; CDR3: CASSEDAGQVYGYTF; size: few; V: TRBV2; J: TRBJ1-2; D: TRBD1
DNA: TGTGCCAGCAGCTTGGGACAGGGTGATGAAAAACTGTTTTTT; CDR3: CASSLGQGDEKLFF; size: -; V: TRBV5-4; J: TRBJ1-4; D: TRBD1
DNA: TGTGCCAGCAGAAACAGGGGAGATACGCAGTATTTT; CDR3: CASRNRGDTQYF; size: -; V: TRBV27; J: TRBJ2-3; D: TRBD1
DNA: TGTGCCAGCAGCTTGGCGCGGCGCACAGATACGCAGTATTTT; CDR3: CASSLARRTDTQYF; size: -; V: TRBV5-5; J: TRBJ2-3; D: -
DNA: TGTGCCAGCATCATCGTCTTTCAGGGGGGTGGCGAGCAGTACTTC; CDR3: CASIIVFQGGGEQYF; size: -; V: TRBV2; J: TRBJ2-7; D: -
DNA: TGCGCCAGCAGCCGAGGCCGGACTAGCGGGGGGGCTAATGAGCAGTTCTTC; CDR3: CASSRGRTSGGANEQFF; size: -; V: TRBV5-1; J: TRBJ2-1; D: TRBD2
DNA: TGTGCCAGCAGCTTAGCGGGGGATGGCACAGATACGCAGTATTTT; CDR3: CASSLAGDGTDTQYF; size: -; V: TRBV7-3; J: TRBJ2-3; D: TRBD2
DNA: TGTGCCAGCAGTCCAAAAGCTGACTATGGCTACACCTTC; CDR3: CASSPKADYGYTF; size: -; V: TRBV6-6; J: TRBJ1-2; D: -
DNA: TGTGCTAGTGGTTTTTCTAGCGGGAGTGGTAATGAGCAGTTCTTC; CDR3: CASGFSSGSGNEQFF; size: -; V: TRBV12-5; J: TRBJ2-1; D: TRBD2
DNA: TGTGCCAGCAGCTTAGCGCCGGGGAACACTGAAGCTTTCTTT; CDR3: CASSLAPGNTEAFF; size: -; V: TRBV7-9; J: TRBJ1-1; D: -
DNA: TGCGCCAGCAGCGGGGGGACCAGAGCTATCTACGAGCAGTACTTC; CDR3: CASSGGTRAIYEQYF; size: -; V: TRBV5-1; J: TRBJ2-7; D: -
DNA: TGTGCCAGTAGTAGACAGGGGTATGGCTACACCTTC; CDR3: CASSRQGYGYTF; size: -; V: TRBV19; J: TRBJ1-2; D: TRBD1
DNA: TGCGCCAGCAGCTTGGCAGGGGAATTGGGCGAGCAGTACTTC; CDR3: CASSLAGELGEQYF; size: -; V: TRBV5-1; J: TRBJ2-7; D: -
DNA: TGTGCCAGCAGCCAAGGGGCGGGCAGGGGGAACACTGAAGCTTTCTTT; CDR3: CASSQGAGRGNTEAFF; size: -; V: TRBV4-2; J: TRBJ1-1; D: -
DNA: TGTGCCAGTAGTATAGGGGGACTTACAGGGAGGGGCACTGAAGCTTTCTTT; CDR3: CASSIGGLTGRGTEAFF; size: -; V: TRBV19; J: TRBJ1-1; D: -
DNA: TGTGCCAGCAGTCCCGGGACTAGCGTCCCCTACGAGCAGTACTTC; CDR3: CASSPGTSVPYEQYF; size: -; V: TRBV5-4; J: TRBJ2-7; D: TRBD2
DNA: TGCAGCGCTAGGACAGGGTATGAAAAACTGTTTTTT; CDR3: CSARTGYEKLFF; size: few; V: TRBV29-1; J: TRBJ1-4; D: TRBD1
DNA: TGCAGCGCCCCCATTGGCTCCAATGAGCAGTTCTTC; CDR3: CSAPIGSNEQFF; size: -; V: TRBV29-1; J: TRBJ2-1; D: -
DNA: TGTGCCAGCAGCAAGGGACAGGGGGAAGATACGCAGTATTTT; CDR3: CASSKGQGEDTQYF; size: -; V: TRBV3-1/TRBV3-2; J: TRBJ2-3; D: TRBD1
DNA: TGTGCCAGCTGGGGACAAAGCTCCTACGAGCAGTACTTC; CDR3: CASWGQSSYEQYF; size: -; V: TRBV6-5; J: TRBJ2-7; D: -
DNA: TGTGCCAGCAGTTTAGAGAGCTCCTACGAGCAGTACTTC; CDR3: CASSLESSYEQYF; size: -; V: TRBV12-3/TRBV12-4; J: TRBJ2-7; D: -
DNA: TGCAGTGCTAGTCAACAGCCACTTTATAGCAATCAGCCCCAGCATTTT; CDR3: CSASQQPLYSNQPQHF; size: -; V: TRBV20-1; J: TRBJ1-5; D: -
DNA: TGCGCCAGCAGCGGGTTAGGCCCTGCGGGCACTGAAGCTTTCTTT; CDR3: CASSGLGPAGTEAFF; size: -; V: TRBV5-1; J: TRBJ1-1; D: -
DNA: TGTGCCAGCAGTTTTTCGTGGGGAGGGACCTACGAGCAGTACTTC; CDR3: CASSFSWGGTYEQYF; size: -; V: TRBV28; J: TRBJ2-7; D: TRBD2
DNA: TGTGCCAGCAGTCTACTCCCCCCCAGGGGGAGGGAGACCCAGTACTTC; CDR3: CASSLLPPRGRETQYF; size: -; V: TRBV28; J: TRBJ2-5; D: -
DNA: TGTGCCAGCAGTGACTCTAGGGGGGGTACGCCCTACGAGCAGTACTTC; CDR3: CASSDSRGGTPYEQYF; size: -; V: TRBV25-1; J: TRBJ2-7; D: -
DNA: TGCGCCAGCAGCTTGGCCCCCGCCGGGAGCTCCTACGAGCAGTACTTC; CDR3: CASSLAPAGSSYEQYF; size: -; V: TRBV5-1; J: TRBJ2-7; D: -
DNA: TGCAGTGCTATAGGGGAGGTTGGCTACACCTTC; CDR3: CSAIGEVGYTF; size: -; V: TRBV20-1; J: TRBJ1-2; D: -